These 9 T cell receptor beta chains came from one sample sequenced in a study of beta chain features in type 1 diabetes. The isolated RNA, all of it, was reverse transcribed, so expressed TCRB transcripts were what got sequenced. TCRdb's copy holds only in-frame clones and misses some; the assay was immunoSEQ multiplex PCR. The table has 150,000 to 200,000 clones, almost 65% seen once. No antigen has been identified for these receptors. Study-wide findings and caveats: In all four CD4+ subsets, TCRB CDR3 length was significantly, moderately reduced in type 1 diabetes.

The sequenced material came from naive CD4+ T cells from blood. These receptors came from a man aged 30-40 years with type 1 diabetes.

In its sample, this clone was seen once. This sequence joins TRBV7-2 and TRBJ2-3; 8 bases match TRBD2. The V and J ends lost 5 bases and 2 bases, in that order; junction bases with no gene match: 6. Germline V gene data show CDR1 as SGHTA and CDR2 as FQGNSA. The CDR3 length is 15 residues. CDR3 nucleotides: TGTGCCAGCAGCCTCATAGCGGGGCTCACAGATACGCAGTATTTT. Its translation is CASSLIAGLTDTQYF.

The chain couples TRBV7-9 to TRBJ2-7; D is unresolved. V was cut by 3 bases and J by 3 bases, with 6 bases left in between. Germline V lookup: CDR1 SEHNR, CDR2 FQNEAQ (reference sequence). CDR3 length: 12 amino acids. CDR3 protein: CASSLQDYEQYF. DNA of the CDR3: TGTGCCAGCAGCTTGCAGGACTACGAGCAGTACTTC.

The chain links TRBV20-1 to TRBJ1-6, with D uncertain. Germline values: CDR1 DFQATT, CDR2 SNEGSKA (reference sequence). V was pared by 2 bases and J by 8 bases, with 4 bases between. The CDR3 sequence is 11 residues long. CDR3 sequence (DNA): TGCAGTGCTAGATCCTATTCACCCCTCCACTTT. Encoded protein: CSARSYSPLHF.

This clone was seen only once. The CDR3 region is CASSLRLGDTIYF. In nucleotides, the CDR3 is TGTGCCAGCAGCTTACGCCTGGGAGACACCATATATTTT. V usage is TRBV7-9 and J usage is TRBJ1-3; D not resolved. The germline V gene has CDR1 SEHNR and CDR2 FQNEAQ (reference sequence). The CDR3 loop spans 13 amino acids. V was shortened by 2 bases and J by 8 bases, with 10 bases between the two germline ends.

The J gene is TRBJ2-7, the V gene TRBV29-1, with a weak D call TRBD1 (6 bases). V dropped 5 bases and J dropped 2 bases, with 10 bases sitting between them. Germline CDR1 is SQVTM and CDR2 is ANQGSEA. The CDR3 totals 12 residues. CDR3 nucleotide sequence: TGCAGCGTTATGTGGACAGCCTACGAGCAGTACTTC. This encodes CSVMWTAYEQYF.

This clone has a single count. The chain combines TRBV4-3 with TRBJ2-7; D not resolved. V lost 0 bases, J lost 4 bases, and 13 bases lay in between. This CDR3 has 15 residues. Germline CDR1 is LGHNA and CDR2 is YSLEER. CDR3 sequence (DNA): TGCGCCAGCAGCCAAGATCTGCAACCTAGGTACGAGCAGTACTTC. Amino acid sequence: CASSQDLQPRYEQYF.

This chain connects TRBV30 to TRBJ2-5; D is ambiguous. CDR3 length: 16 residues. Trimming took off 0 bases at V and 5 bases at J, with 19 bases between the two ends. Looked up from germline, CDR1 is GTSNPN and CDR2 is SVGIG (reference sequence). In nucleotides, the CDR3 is TGTGCCTGGAGTGTACAATTCCGGGCCATAAGCGAGACCCAGTACTTC. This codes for CAWSVQFRAISETQYF.

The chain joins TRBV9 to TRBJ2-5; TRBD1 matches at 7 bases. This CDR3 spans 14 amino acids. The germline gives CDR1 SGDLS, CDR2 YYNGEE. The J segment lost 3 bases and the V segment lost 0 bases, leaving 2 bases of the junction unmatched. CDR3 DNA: TGTGCCAGCAGCGTAGCCGGGACAGAAGAGACCCAGTACTTC. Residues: CASSVAGTEETQYF.

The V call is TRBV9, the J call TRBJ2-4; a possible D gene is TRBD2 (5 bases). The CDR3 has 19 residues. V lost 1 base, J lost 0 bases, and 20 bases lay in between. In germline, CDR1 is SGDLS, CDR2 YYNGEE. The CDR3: CASSVPKAAMFLAKNIQYF. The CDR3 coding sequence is TGTGCCAGCAGCGTACCTAAAGCGGCGATGTTCCTAGCCAAAAACATTCAGTACTTC.